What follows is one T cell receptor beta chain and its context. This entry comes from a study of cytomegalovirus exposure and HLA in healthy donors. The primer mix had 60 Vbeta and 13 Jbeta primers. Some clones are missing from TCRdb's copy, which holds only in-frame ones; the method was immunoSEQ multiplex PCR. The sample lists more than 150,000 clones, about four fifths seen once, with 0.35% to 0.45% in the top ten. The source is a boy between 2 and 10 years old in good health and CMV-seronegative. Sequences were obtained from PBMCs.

CDR3 nucleotides: TGTGCCAGTATGCAACAGTGGGACACTGAAGCTTTCTTT. Translation: CASMQQWDTEAFF. The chain combines TRBV19 with TRBJ1-1; D not certain. CDR1 is LNHDA, CDR2 SQIVND, per germline (reference sequence). V lost 7 bases and J 3 bases, leaving 12 bases between the germline ends. The CDR3 covers 13 residues.